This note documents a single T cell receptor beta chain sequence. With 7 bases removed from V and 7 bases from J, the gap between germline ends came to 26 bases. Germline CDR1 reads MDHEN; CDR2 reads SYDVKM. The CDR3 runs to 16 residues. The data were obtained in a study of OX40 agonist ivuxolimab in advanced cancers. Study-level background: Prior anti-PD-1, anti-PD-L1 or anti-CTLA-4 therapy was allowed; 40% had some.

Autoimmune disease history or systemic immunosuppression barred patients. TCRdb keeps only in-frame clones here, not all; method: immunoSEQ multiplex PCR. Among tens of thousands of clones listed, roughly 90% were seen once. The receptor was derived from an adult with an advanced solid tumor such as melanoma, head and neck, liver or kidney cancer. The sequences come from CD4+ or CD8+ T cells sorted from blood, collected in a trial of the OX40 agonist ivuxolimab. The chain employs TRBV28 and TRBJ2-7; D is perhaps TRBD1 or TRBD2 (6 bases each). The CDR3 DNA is TGTGCCAGCAATCCTCTCCTCGGGGGCCGGGAGAGTGAGCAGTACTTC. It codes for CASNPLLGGRESEQYF.